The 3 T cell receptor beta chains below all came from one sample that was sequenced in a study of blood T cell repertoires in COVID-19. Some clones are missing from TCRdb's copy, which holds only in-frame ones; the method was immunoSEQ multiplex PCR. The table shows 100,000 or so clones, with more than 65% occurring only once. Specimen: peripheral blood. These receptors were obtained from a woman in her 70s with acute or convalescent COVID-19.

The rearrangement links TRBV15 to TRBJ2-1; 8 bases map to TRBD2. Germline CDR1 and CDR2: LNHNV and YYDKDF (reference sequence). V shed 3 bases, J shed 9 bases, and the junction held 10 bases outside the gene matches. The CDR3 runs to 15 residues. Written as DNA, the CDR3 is TGTGCCACCAGCAGCCAACTAGCGGCGGGAAGTGAGCAGTTCTTC. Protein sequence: CATSSQLAAGSEQFF.

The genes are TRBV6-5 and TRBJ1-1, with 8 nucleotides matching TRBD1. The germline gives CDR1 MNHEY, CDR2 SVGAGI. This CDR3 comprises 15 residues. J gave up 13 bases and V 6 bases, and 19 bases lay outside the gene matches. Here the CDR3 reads CASSPTGGDVLEDFF. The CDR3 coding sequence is TGTGCCAGCAGCCCCACAGGGGGGGACGTACTGGAGGATTTCTTT.

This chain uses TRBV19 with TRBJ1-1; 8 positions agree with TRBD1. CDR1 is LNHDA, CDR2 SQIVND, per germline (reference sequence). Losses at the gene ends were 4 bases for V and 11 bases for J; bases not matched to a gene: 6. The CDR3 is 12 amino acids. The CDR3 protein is CASSRQGLEAFF. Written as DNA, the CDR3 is TGTGCCAGTAGTAGACAGGGGTTAGAGGCTTTCTTT. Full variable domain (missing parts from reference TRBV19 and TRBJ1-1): DGGITQSPKYLFRKEGQNVTLSCEQNLNHDAMYWYRQDPGQGLRLIYYSQIVNDFQKGDIAEGYSVSREKKESFPLTVTSAQKNPTAFYLCASSRQGLEAFFGQGTRLTVV.